The present T cell receptor (beta chain) was sequenced within a study of T cell responses to AZD1222 COVID-19 vaccine. Study overall: Second-dose recipients at about 4 or about 12 weeks were treated as one pooled group.

Of note for this clone: Its antigen is still unknown.

Produced via immunoSEQ multiplex PCR; TCRdb's table is partial and in-frame only. In the table there are roughly 120,000 clones, roughly 87% of which are singletons. Study-level points and caveats: Repertoires were sampled only after the peak T cell response.

CDR3 length: 14 amino acids. Per the germline V gene, CDR1 is SEHNR and CDR2 is FQNEAQ (reference sequence). Trimming removed 4 bases at V and 5 bases at J, with 14 bases between. This chain links TRBV7-9 with TRBJ1-1; D is perhaps TRBD1 (5 bases). The TCR was taken from an adult in good health. The specimen was peripheral blood, collected on day 0 of AZD1222 vaccination. The CDR3 region has the DNA TGTGCCAGCAGCTCGGGGTGGGGGAAGACTGAAGCTTTCTTT. It translates to CASSSGWGKTEAFF.